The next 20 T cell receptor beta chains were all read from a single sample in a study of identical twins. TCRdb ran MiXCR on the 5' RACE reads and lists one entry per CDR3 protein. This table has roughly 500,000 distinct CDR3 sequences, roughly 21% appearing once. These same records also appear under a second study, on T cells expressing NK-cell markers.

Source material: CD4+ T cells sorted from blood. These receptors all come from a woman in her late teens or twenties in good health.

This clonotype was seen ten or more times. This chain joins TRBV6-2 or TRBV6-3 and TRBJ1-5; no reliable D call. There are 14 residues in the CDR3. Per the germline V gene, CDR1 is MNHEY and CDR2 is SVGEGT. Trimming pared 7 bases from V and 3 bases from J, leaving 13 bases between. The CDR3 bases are TGTGCCAGCAACATGGCGAACCTCAATCAGCCCCAGCATTTT. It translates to CASNMANLNQPQHF.

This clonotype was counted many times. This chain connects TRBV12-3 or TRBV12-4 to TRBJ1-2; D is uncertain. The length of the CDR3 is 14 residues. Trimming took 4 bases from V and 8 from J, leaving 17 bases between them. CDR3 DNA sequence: TGTGCCAGCAGTTACCGGTCCGAGGCCAAGGGCTACACCTTC. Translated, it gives CASSYRSEAKGYTF.

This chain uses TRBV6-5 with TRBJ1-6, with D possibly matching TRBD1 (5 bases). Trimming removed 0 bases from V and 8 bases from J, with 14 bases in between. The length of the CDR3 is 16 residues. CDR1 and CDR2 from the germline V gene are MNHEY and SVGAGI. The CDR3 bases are TGTGCCAGCAGTTACTCGGAACTTAGGGGTTATTCACCCCTCCACTTT. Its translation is CASSYSELRGYSPLHF.

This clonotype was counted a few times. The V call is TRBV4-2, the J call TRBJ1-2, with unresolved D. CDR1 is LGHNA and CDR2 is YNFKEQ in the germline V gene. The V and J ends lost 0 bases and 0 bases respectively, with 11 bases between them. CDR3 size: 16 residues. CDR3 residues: CASSQEIPGANYGYTF. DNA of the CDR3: TGTGCCAGCAGCCAAGAAATTCCAGGCGCTAACTATGGCTACACCTTC.

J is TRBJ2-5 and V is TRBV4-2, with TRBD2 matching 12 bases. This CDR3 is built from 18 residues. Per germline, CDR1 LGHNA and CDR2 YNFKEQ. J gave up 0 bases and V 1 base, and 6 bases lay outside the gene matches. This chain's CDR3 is CASSQVGLAGRYQETQYF. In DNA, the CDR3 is TGTGCCAGCAGCCAAGTCGGACTAGCGGGGAGGTACCAAGAGACCCAGTACTTC.

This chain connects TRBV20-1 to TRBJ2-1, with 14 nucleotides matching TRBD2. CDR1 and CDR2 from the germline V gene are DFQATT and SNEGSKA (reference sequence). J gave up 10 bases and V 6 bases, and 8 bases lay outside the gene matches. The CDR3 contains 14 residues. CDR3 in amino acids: CSATTSGGAREQFF. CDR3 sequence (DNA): TGCAGTGCAACGACTAGCGGGGGGGCACGAGAGCAGTTCTTC.

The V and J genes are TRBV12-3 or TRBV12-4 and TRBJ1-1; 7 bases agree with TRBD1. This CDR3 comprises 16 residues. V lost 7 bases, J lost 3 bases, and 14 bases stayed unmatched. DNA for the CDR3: TGTGCCAGCACCCCAAGAAAGGGGGCGAGAGACACTGAAGCTTTCTTT. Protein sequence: CASTPRKGARDTEAFF.

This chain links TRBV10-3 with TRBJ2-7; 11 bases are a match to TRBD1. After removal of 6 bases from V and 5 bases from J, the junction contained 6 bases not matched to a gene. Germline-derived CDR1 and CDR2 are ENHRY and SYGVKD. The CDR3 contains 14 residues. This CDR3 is CAIRTGTGGNEQYF. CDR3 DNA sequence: TGTGCCATCAGGACCGGGACAGGGGGTAACGAGCAGTACTTC.

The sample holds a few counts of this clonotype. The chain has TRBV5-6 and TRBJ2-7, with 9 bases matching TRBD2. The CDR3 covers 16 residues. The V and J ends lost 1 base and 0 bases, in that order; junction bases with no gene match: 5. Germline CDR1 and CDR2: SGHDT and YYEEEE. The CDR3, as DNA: TGTGCCAGCAGCTTGATCGGACTAGCGAACTCCTACGAGCAGTACTTC. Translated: CASSLIGLANSYEQYF.

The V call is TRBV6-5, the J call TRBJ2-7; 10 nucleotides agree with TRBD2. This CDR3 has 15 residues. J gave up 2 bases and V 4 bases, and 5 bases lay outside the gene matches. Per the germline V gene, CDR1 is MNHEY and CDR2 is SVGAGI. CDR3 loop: CASSSGLAKTYEQYF. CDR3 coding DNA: TGTGCCAGCAGTTCGGGACTAGCGAAAACCTACGAGCAGTACTTC.

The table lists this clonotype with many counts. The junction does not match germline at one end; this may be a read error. The CDR3: CASSVNTEAFF. The CDR3, as DNA: TGCGCCAGCAGTGTAAACACTGAAGCTTTCTTT. The gene calls are TRBV18 and TRBJ1-1; D gene ambiguous. The length of the CDR3 is 11 residues. Germline assignment: CDR1 KGHSH and CDR2 LQKENI.

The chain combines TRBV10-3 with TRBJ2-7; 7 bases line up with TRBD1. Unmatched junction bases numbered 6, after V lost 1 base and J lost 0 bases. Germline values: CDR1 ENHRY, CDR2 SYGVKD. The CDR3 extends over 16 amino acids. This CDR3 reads CAISELGQRASYEQYF. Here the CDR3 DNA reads TGTGCCATCAGTGAGTTGGGACAGAGGGCCTCCTACGAGCAGTACTTC.

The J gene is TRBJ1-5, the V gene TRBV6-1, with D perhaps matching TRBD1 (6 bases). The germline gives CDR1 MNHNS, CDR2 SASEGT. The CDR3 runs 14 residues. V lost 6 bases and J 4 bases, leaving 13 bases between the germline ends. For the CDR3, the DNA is TGTGCCAGCAGGCCAACAGGGAAAAATCAGCCCCAGCATTTT. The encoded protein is CASRPTGKNQPQHF.

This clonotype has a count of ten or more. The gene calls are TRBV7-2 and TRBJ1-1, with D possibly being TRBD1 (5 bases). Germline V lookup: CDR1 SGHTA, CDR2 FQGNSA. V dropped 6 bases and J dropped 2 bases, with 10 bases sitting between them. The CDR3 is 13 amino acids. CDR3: CASSSRVNTEAFF. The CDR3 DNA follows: TGTGCCAGCAGTTCCAGGGTAAACACTGAAGCTTTCTTT.

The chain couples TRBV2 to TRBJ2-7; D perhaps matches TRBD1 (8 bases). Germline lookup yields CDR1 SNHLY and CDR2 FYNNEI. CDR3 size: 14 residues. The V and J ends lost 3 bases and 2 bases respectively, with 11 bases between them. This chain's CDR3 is CASSDTGGAYEQYF. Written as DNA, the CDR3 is TGTGCCAGCAGTGATACAGGGGGGGCCTACGAGCAGTACTTC.

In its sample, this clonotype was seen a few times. DNA of the CDR3: TGCAGTGCCGCATTGACTAGCAGTTCGGTTGAGCAGTTCTTC. The encoded protein is CSAALTSSSVEQFF. This sequence joins TRBV20-1 and TRBJ2-1; 7 positions match TRBD2. In germline, CDR1 is DFQATT, CDR2 SNEGSKA (reference sequence). V trimming: 6 bases; J trimming: 9 bases; junction bases outside the gene matches: 14. CDR3 length equals 14 residues.

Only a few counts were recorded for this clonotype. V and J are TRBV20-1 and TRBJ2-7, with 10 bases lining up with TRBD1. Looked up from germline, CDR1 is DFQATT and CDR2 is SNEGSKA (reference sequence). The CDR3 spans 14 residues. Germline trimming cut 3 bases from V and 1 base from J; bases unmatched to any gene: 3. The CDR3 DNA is TGCAGTGCTAGTTGGACAGGGGGGTCCTACGAGCAGTACTTC. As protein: CSASWTGGSYEQYF.

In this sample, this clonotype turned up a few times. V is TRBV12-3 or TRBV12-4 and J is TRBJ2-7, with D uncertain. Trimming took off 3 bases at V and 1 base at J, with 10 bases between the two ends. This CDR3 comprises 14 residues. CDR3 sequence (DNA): TGTGCCAGCAGTTTTAGACTCAATTCCTACGAGCAGTACTTC. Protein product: CASSFRLNSYEQYF.

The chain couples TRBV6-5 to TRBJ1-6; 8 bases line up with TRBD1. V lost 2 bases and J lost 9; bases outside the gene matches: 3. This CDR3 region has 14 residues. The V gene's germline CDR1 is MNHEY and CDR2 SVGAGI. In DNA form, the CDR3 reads TGTGCCAGCAGTTACGGACAGGGACGTTCACCCCTCCACTTT. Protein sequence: CASSYGQGRSPLHF.

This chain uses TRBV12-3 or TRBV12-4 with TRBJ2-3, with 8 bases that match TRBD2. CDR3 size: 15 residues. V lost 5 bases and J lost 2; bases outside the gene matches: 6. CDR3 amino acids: CASSLSGTFTDTQYF. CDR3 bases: TGTGCCAGCAGTCTTAGCGGGACCTTCACAGATACGCAGTATTTT.